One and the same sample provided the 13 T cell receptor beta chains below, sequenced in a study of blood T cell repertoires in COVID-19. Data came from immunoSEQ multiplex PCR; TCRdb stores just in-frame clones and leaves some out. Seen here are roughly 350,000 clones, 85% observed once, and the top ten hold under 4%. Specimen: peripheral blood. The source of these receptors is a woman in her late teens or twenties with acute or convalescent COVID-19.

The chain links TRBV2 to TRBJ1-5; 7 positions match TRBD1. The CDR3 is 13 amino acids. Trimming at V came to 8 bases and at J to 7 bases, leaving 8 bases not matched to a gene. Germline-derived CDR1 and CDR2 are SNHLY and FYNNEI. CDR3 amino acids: CASAPQGVQPQHF. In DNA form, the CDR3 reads TGTGCCAGCGCCCCTCAGGGGGTACAGCCCCAGCATTTT.

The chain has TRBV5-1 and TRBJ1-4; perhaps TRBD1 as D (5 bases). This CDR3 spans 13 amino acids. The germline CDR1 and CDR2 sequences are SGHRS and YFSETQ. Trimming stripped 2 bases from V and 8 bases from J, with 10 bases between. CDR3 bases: TGCGCCAGCAGCTTTGGGAGGGGAGAAAAACTGTTTTTT. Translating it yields CASSFGRGEKLFF. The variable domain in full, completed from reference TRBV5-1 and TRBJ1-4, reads KAGVTQTPRYLIKTRGQQVTLSCSPISGHRSVSWYQQTPGQGLQFLFEYFSETQRNKGNFPGRFSGRQFSNSRSEMNVSTLELGDSALYLCASSFGRGEKLFFGSGTQLSVL.

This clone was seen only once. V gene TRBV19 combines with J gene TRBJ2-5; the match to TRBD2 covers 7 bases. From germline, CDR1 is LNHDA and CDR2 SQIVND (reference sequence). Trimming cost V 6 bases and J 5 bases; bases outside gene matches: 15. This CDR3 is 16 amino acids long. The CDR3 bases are TGTGCCAGTAGGCGTCTCTCGGCGGGAGAAGGGGAGACCCAGTACTTC. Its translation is CASRRLSAGEGETQYF.

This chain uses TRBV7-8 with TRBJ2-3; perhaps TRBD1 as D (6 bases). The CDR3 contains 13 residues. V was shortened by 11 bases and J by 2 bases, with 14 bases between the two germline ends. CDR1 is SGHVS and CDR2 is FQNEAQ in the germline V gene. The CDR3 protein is CACMGAATDTQYF. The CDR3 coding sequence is TGTGCCTGCATGGGGGCGGCCACAGATACGCAGTATTTT.

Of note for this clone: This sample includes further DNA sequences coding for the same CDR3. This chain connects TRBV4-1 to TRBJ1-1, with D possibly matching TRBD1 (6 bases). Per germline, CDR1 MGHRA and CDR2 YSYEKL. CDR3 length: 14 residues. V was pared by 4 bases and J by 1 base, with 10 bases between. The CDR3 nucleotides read TGCGCCAGCAGCCCGGGAGGGGGGAACACTGAAGCTTTCTTT. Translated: CASSPGGGNTEAFF.

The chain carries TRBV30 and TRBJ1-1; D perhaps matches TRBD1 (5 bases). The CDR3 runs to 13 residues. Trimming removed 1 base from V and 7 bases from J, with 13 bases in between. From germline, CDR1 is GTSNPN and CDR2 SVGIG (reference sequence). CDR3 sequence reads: CAWSALRTREAFF. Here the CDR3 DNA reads TGTGCCTGGAGTGCCCTAAGGACACGTGAAGCTTTCTTT.

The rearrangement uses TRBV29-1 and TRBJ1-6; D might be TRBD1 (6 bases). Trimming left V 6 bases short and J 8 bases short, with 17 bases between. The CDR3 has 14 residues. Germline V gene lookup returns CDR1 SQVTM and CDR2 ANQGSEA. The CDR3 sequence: CSVLQGTEDSPLHF. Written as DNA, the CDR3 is TGCAGCGTACTGCAGGGGACGGAGGATTCACCCCTCCACTTT.

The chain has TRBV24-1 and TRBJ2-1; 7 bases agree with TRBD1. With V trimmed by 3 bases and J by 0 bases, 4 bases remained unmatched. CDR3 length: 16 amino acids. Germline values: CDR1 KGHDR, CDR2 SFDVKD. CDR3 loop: CATSDADRDSYNEQFF. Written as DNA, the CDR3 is TGTGCCACCAGTGATGCTGACAGGGACTCCTACAATGAGCAGTTCTTC.

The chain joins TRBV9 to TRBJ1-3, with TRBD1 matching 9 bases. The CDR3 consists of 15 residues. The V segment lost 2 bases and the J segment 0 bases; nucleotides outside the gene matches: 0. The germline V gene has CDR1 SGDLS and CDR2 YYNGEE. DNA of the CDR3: TGTGCCAGCAGCGTGACAGGGGGCTCTGGAAACACCATATATTTT. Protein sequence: CASSVTGGSGNTIYF.

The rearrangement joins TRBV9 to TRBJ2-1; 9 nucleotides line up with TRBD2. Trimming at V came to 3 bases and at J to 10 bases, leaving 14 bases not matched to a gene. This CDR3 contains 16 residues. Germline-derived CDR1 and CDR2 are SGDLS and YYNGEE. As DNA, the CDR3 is TGTGCCAGCAGCGCCTTGACTAGCGGCCTTGGTGGAGAGCAGTTCTTC. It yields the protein CASSALTSGLGGEQFF.

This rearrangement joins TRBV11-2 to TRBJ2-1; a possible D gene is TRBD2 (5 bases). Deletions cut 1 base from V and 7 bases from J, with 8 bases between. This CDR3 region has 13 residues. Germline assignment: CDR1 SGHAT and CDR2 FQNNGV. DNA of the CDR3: TGTGCCAGCAGCTTAGCTAGCATAAATGAGCAGTTCTTC. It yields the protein CASSLASINEQFF.

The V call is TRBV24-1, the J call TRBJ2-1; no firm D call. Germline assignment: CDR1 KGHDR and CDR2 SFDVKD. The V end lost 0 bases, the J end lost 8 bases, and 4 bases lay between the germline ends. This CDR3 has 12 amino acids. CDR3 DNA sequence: TGTGCCACCAGTGATTTGCTCTATGAGCAGTTCTTC. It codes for CATSDLLYEQFF.

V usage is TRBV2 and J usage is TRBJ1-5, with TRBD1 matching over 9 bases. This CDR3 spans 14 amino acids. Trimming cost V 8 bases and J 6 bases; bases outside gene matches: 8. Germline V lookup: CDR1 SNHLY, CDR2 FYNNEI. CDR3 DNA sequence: TGTGCCAGCGAAGGAGGGACAGGGTTTCAGCCCCAGCATTTT. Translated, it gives CASEGGTGFQPQHF.